This entry is about one T cell receptor beta chain. Its antigen remains unknown. The record originates from a study of cytomegalovirus exposure and HLA in healthy donors. Study-wide context: Approximately 83 million unique TCRs from HLA-typed donors were held in an early data release. General observations from the study: Data from an earlier analysis indicated that most TCR beta V segments were productive either about 90% or about 30% of the time. Researchers had no immune exposure information except CMV serostatus available.

Germline V CDR1 and CDR2: MDHEN, SYDVKM. CDR3 length equals 12 residues. Trimming shortened V by 4 bases and J by 7 bases, and 8 bases separated the two germline ends. Amplification used 60 Vbeta primers and 13 Jbeta primers. Only in-frame clones appear in the TCRdb table, and some are missing; sequencing was by immunoSEQ multiplex PCR. This table holds about 140,000 clones, 65% to 90% found once. The rearrangement links TRBV28 to TRBJ2-1; maybe TRBD2 (5 bases). The sequenced sample consisted of PBMCs. This TCR came from a female donor in good health and CMV-seronegative. For the CDR3, the DNA is TGTGCCAGCAGTTACGGGATGAATGAGCAGTTCTTC. Protein product: CASSYGMNEQFF. Drawing the rest from reference TRBV28 and TRBJ2-1, the complete variable domain is DVKVTQSSRYLVKRTGEKVFLECVQDMDHENMFWYRQDPGLGLRLIYFSYDVKMKEKGDIPEGYSVSREKKERFSLILESASTNQTSMYLCASSYGMNEQFFGPGTRLTVL.